Detailed here is one T cell receptor beta chain. Its specificity is not known. These data are taken from a study of T cell responses to AZD1222 COVID-19 vaccine. Study outcomes and limitations: Elevations in Spike-specific TCR breadth and depth followed administration of two AZD1222 doses.

Libraries were prepared by immunoSEQ multiplex PCR; TCRdb keeps only in-frame clonotypes and omits some of them. The table records 84,000 or so clones, around 90% of them present only once. This CDR3 region has 15 residues. The V gene end was trimmed by 4 bases and the J gene end by 8 bases; junction bases not matched to a gene: 10. Germline-derived CDR1 and CDR2 are SNHLY and FYNNEI. This TCR was recovered from an adult in good health. The chain has TRBV2 and TRBJ1-5; 8 bases line up with TRBD1. Source: peripheral blood, taken on day 0 of MenACWY control vaccination. CDR3 sequence reads: CASSGGTGAFEPQHF. The CDR3 bases are TGTGCCAGCAGTGGTGGGACAGGCGCCTTCGAGCCCCAGCATTTT.